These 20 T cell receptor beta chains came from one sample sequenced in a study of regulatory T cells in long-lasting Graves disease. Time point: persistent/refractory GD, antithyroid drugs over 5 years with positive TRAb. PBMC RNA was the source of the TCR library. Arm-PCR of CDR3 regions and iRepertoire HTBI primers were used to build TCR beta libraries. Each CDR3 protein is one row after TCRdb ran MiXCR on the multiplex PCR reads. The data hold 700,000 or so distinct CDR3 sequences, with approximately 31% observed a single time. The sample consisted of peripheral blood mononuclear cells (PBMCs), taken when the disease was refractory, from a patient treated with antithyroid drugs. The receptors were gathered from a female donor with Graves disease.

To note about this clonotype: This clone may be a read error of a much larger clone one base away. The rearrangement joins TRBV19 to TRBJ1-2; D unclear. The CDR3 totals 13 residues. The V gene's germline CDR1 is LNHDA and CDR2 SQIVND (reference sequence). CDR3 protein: CAGSPTRKDGYTF. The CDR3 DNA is TGTGCCGGTAGTCCTACCCGCAAGGACGGCTACACCTTC.

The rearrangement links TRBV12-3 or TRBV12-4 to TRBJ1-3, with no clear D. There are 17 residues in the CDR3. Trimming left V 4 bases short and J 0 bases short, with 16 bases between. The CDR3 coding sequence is TGTGCCAGCAGTTCCCGTCAACTCGGTGCCTCTGGAAACACCATATATTTT. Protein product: CASSSRQLGASGNTIYF.

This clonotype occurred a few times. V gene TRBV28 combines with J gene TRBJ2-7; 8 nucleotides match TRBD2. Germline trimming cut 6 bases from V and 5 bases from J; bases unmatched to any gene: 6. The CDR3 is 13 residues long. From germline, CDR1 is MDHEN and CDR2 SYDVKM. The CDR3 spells CASSYSGKNEQYF. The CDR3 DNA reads TGTGCCAGCAGCTATAGCGGGAAAAACGAGCAGTACTTC.

The CDR3 protein is CSATPSGKIYEQYF. The CDR3 DNA sequence: TGCAGTGCTACTCCGTCAGGGAAAATCTACGAGCAGTACTTC. V is TRBV20-1 and J is TRBJ2-7; D may be TRBD1 (5 bases). The germline V gene encodes CDR1 DFQATT and CDR2 SNEGSKA (reference sequence). The germline V and J ends were trimmed by 4 bases and 3 bases, with 16 bases remaining between them. This CDR3 is 14 amino acids long.

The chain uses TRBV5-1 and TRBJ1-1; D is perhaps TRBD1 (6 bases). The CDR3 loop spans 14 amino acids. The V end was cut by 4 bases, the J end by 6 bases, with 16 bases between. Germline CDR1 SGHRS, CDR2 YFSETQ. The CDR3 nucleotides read TGCGCCAGCAGCAAATTACAGGGAATGGCTGAAGCTTTCTTT. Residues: CASSKLQGMAEAFF.

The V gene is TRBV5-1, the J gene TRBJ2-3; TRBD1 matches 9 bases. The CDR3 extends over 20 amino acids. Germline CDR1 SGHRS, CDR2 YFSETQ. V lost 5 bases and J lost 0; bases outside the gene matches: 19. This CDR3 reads CASSNRPGQGLGSSTDTQYF. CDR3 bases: TGCGCCAGCAGTAATAGGCCGGGACAGGGATTGGGGAGTAGCACAGATACGCAGTATTTT.

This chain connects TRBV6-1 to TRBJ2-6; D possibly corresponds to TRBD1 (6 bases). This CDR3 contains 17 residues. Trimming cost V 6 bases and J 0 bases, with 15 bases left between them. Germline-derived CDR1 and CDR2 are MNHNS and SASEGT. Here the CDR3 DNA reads TGTGCCAGCAGACCGGGACACCTTAACTCTGGGGCCAACGTCCTGACTTTC. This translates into CASRPGHLNSGANVLTF.

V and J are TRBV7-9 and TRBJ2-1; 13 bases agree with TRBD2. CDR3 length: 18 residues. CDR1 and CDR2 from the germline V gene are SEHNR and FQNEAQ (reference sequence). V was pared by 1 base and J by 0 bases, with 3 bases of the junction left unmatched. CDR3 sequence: CASSLELAGGSSYNEQFF. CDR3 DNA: TGTGCCAGCAGCTTAGAACTAGCGGGAGGGAGCTCCTACAATGAGCAGTTCTTC. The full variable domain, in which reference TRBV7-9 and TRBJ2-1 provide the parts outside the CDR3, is DTGVSQNPRHKITKRGQNVTFRCDPISEHNRLYWYRQTLGQGPEFLTYFQNEAQLEKSRLLSDRFSAERPKGSFSTLEIQRTEQGDSAMYLCASSLELAGGSSYNEQFFGPGTRLTVL.

Here the CDR3 DNA reads TGCGCCAGCACACCGGGACAGGCAACCTACGAGCAGTACTTC. Its protein is CASTPGQATYEQYF. The J gene is TRBJ2-7, the V gene TRBV5-1, with TRBD1 matching over 8 bases. The CDR3 runs to 14 residues. V dropped 6 bases and J dropped 2; count of bases not matched to a gene: 7. Germline lookup yields CDR1 SGHRS and CDR2 YFSETQ.

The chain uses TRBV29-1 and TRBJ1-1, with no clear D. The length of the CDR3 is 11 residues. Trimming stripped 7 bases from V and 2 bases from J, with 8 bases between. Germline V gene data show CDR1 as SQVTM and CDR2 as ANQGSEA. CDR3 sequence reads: CSATSNTEAFF. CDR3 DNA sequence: TGCAGCGCGACATCTAACACTGAAGCTTTCTTT.

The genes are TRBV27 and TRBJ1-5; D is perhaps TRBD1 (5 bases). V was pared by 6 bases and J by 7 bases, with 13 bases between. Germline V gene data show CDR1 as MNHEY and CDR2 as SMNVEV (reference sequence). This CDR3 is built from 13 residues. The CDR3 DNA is TGTGCCAGCAGCGACAGTTCGAGGCAGCCCCAGCATTTT. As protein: CASSDSSRQPQHF.

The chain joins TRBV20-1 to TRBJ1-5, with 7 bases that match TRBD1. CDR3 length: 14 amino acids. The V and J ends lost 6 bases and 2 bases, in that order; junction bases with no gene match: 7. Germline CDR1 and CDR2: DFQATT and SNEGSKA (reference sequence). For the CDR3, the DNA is TGCAGTGCACAGACAGGGTATGGCAATCAGCCCCAGCATTTT. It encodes CSAQTGYGNQPQHF.

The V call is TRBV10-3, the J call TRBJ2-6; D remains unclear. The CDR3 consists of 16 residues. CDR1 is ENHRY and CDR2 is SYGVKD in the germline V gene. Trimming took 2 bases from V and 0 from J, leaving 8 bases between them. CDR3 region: CAISEGLGSGANVLTF. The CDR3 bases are TGTGCCATCAGTGAGGGGTTGGGCTCTGGGGCCAACGTCCTGACTTTC.

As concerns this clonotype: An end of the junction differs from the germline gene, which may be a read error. CDR3 residues: CATSFDGLSDQPQHF. The CDR3 DNA follows: TGTGCCACCAGTTTCGATGGGCTTAGCGATCAGCCCCAGCATTTT. The V call is TRBV15, the J call TRBJ1-5; D not resolved. The CDR3 sequence is 15 residues long. Germline V CDR1 and CDR2: LNHNV, YYDKDF (reference sequence).

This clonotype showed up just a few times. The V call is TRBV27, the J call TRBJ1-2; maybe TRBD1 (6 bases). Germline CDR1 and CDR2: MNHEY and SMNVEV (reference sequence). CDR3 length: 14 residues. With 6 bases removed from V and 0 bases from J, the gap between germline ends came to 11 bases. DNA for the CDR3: TGTGCCAGCAGCTGGACAGCAACTAACTATGGCTACACCTTC. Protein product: CASSWTATNYGYTF.

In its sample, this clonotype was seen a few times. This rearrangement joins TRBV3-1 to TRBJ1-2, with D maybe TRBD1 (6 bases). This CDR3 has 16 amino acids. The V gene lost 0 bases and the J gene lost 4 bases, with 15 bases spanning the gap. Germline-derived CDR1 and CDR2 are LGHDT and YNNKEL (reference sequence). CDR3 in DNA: TGTGCCAGCAGCCAAGATGGTCAACAGGGCGCCTATGGCTACACCTTC. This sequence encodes CASSQDGQQGAYGYTF.

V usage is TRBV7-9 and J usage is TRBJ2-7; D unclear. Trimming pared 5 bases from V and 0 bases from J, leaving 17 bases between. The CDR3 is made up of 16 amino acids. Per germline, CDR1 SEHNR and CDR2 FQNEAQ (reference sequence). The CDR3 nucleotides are TGTGCCAGCAGCACGTCCCTCATGCCAGCCTCCTACGAGCAGTACTTC. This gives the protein CASSTSLMPASYEQYF.

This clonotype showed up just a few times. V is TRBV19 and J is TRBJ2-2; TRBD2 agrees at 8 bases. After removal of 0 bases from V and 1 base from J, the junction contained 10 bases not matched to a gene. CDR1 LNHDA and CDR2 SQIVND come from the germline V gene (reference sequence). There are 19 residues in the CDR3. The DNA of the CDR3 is TGTGCCAGTAGTATAGAGTACGGTAGCGGGGAATTGAACACCGGGGAGCTGTTTTTT. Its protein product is CASSIEYGSGELNTGELFF.

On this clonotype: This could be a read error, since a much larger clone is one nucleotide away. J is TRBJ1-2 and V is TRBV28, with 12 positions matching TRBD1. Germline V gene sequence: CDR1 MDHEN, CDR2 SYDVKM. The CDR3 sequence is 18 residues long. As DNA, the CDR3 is TGTGCCAGCGGTTTATCCTCTTCGGCGGGACAGGGGGCGTATGGCTACACCTTC. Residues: CASGLSSSAGQGAYGYTF.

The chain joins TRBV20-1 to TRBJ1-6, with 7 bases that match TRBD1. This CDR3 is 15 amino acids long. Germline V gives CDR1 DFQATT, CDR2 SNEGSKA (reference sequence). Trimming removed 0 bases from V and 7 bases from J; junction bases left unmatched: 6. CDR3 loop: CSARDQAGGNSPLHF. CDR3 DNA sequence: TGCAGTGCTAGAGATCAGGCAGGGGGAAATTCACCCCTCCACTTT.